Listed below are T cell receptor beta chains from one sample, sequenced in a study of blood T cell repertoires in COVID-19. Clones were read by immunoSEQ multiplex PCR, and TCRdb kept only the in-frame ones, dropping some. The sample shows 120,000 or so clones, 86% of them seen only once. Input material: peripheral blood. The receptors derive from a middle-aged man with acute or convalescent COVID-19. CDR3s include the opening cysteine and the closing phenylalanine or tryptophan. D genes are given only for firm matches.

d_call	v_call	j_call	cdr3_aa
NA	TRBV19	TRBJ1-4	CASSPAPSGRGKLFF
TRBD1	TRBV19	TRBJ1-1	CAADQGAGEAFF
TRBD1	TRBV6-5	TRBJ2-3	CASSYLPGQGMGTQYF
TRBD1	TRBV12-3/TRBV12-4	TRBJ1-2	CASRNRGGYGYTF
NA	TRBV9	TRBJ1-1	CASSVVGGQAFF
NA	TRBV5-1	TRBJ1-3	CASSLVSPPGNTIYF
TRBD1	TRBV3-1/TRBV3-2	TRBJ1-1	CASSQAGDRAKAFF
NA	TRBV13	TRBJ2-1	CASSLETKEDEQFF
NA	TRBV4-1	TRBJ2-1	CASSQGLTTGISYNEQFF
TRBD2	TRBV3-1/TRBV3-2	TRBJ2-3	CASSQRVAGDDTQYF
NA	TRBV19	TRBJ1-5	CASSGPNQPQHF
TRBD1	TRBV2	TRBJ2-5	CASSVDRAETQYF
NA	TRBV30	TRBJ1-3	CAWSGGGGNTIYF
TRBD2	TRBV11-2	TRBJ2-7	CASSLTGGRYEQYF
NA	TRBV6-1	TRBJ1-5	CASSEAGAPKAQHF
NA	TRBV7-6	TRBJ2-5	CASSLVPGSQETQYF
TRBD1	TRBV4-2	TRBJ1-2	CASSQDLPQGSNLDGYTF
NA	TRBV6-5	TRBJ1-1	CASSYQQLNTEAFF
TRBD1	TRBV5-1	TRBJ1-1	CASRVGTGNEAFF
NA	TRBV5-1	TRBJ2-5	CASSLARAIQETQYF
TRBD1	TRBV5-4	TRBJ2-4	CASSLGDRGIDIQYF
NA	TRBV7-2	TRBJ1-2	CASSLLYGYTF
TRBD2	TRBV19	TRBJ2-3	CASSPLAGITDTQYF
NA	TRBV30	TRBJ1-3	CAWGTKRGNTIYF
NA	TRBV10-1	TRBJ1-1	CASSESQGTLAFF
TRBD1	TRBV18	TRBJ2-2	CASSPPLGGDTGELFF
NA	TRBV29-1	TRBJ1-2	CSVESGLGYGYTF
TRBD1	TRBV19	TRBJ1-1	CASSTRGTGVNTEAFF
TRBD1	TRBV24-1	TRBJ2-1	CATRDRTYNEQFF